These 7 T cell receptor beta chains share one sample of origin, sequenced in a study of Graves' ophthalmopathy and Graves' hyperthyroidism. Amplification of the TCR beta CDR3 regions used RNA transcripts (as template). Amplification began with first-round RT-PCR using HTBI primers, then second-round multiplex PCR was performed. TCRdb analysed the multiplex PCR reads with MiXCR anew, one entry per CDR3 protein. This table has around 520,000 distinct CDR3 sequences, approximately 37% appearing once. Sequenced: peripheral blood or thyroid tissue (not recorded which). The receptors here all came from an adult man with Graves' hyperthyroidism.

This clonotype was observed many times. V gene TRBV7-2 combines with J gene TRBJ2-7; a possible D gene is TRBD1 (7 bases). Between the trimmed V and J ends, which lost 3 bases and 1 base, there was a span of 10 bases. CDR1 SGHTA and CDR2 FQGNSA come from the germline V gene. The CDR3 has 14 residues. The CDR3 DNA follows: TGTGCCAGCAGCTTTGCAGGGGGGTCCTACGAGCAGTACTTC. Amino acid sequence: CASSFAGGSYEQYF.

This clonotype was seen at least ten times. The junction departs from the called germline gene at one end, perhaps through a read error. The gene calls are TRBV7-3 and TRBJ1-1; D ambiguous. CDR3 size: 14 residues. Germline CDR1 is SGHTA and CDR2 is FQGTGA. The CDR3 here is CAGSLSQSNTEAFF. The CDR3 DNA sequence: TGTGCCGGCAGCTTAAGTCAGTCGAACACTGAAGCTTTCTTT.

This clonotype was counted between two and nine times. V is TRBV7-2 and J is TRBJ2-7, with 10 nucleotides matching TRBD2. Germline loops: CDR1 SGHTA, CDR2 FQGNSA. The CDR3 has 17 amino acids. The ends lost 5 bases at V and 1 base at J; junction bases unmatched: 11. CDR3 loop: CASSTPPGLAHSYEQYF. The CDR3 bases are TGTGCCAGCAGCACCCCCCCGGGACTAGCGCATTCCTACGAGCAGTACTTC.

This clonotype was seen only a few times. This chain links TRBV20-1 with TRBJ2-5; D might be TRBD1 (5 bases). Per germline, CDR1 DFQATT and CDR2 SNEGSKA (reference sequence). The CDR3 contains 12 residues. The V gene lost 2 bases and the J gene lost 4 bases, with 8 bases spanning the gap. CDR3 sequence: CSARFQGETQYF. The CDR3 DNA sequence: TGCAGTGCTAGATTCCAGGGAGAGACCCAGTACTTC.

The rearrangement links TRBV20-1 to TRBJ1-2; D perhaps matches TRBD1 (6 bases). Germline CDR1 reads DFQATT; CDR2 reads SNEGSKA (reference sequence). The length of the CDR3 is 12 residues. V lost 0 bases and J lost 6, with 8 bases in between. CDR3 residues: CSARDTGHGYTF. CDR3 nucleotide sequence: TGCAGTGCTAGAGACACAGGGCATGGCTACACCTTC.

This clonotype was picked up many times. The chain recombines TRBV5-1 with TRBJ2-7, with TRBD1 as a possible D gene (6 bases). There are 15 residues in the CDR3. CDR1 SGHRS and CDR2 YFSETQ come from the germline V gene. V lost 0 bases and J lost 2, with 12 bases in between. The CDR3 DNA follows: TGCGCCAGCAGCTTGGGGCCAGGGGAGACCTACGAGCAGTACTTC. This gives the protein CASSLGPGETYEQYF. Combining the CDR3 with reference TRBV5-1 and TRBJ2-7 gives the whole variable domain KAGVTQTPRYLIKTRGQQVTLSCSPISGHRSVSWYQQTPGQGLQFLFEYFSETQRNKGNFPGRFSGRQFSNSRSEMNVSTLELGDSALYLCASSLGPGETYEQYFGPGTRLTVT.

V is TRBV5-4 and J is TRBJ2-3; D unclear. The CDR3 contains 13 residues. V shed 7 bases and J shed 1 base, with 10 bases lying between them. CDR1 and CDR2 from the germline V gene are SGHNT and YYREEE (reference sequence). CDR3 amino acids: CASATVGTDTQYF. In DNA, the CDR3 is TGTGCCAGCGCTACTGTGGGCACAGATACGCAGTATTTT.